The entry below describes one T cell receptor beta chain. Sequencing used immunoSEQ multiplex PCR; TCRdb keeps in-frame clones, though not all of them. The table shows about 440,000 clones, with approximately 90% occurring only once. This sample was included in a study of blood T cell repertoires in COVID-19. Study overall: In each case, the material was cDNA or gDNA derived from T cells, B-cell-depleted T cells, or PBMCs.

Participants' own reports of clinical history determined their cohort assignment. The sequence derives from a woman aged 18 to 35 with acute COVID-19. Sequencing used PBMCs or T cells enriched from blood (not recorded which).

CDR3 sequence: CASSVTKLGNGEQFF. In DNA, the CDR3 is TGCGCCAGCAGTGTAACTAAATTAGGTAATGGTGAGCAGTTCTTC. J is TRBJ2-1 and V is TRBV10-2; no firm D call. CDR3 size: 15 residues. The germline gives CDR1 WSHSY, CDR2 SAAADI. Trimming removed 4 bases at V and 9 bases at J, with 19 bases between.